These T cell receptor beta chains were read from a single sample in a study of Ad26.COV2.S vaccination and SARS-CoV-2 variants. Assay used: immunoSEQ multiplex PCR; TCRdb lists only in-frame clones, some missing. The table lists more than 400,000 clones, 90% of them singletons. The sequencing here drew on peripheral blood, taken in a trial of Ad26.COV2.S vaccine versus placebo. The origin of the receptors is a person aged 18-65 years who received the Ad26.COV2.S COVID-19 vaccine or a placebo. Both conserved end residues are part of each CDR3. The order of the fields is J gene, V gene, D gene, clone size, CDR3 DNA, CDR3 protein. The D gene is left open where the match is weak. Expanded clones get a size class; other rows say once, few or many, or leave the size out.

J: TRBJ2-3
V: TRBV9
D: -
size: -
DNA: TGTGCCAGCAGCGTATTCGGGGGAGACGATACGCAGTATTTT
CDR3: CASSVFGGDDTQYF

J: TRBJ2-5
V: TRBV7-6
D: -
size: -
DNA: TGTGCCAGCAGCTTAGCGGGGGGCCAAGAGACCCAGTACTTC
CDR3: CASSLAGGQETQYF

J: TRBJ2-7
V: TRBV13
D: TRBD1
size: -
DNA: TGTGCCAGCAGCTTAGGCCCCGGGACAGTTTCCTACGAGCAGTACTTC
CDR3: CASSLGPGTVSYEQYF

J: TRBJ2-1
V: TRBV19
D: -
size: few
DNA: TGTGCCAGTAATAACCTTAACTACAATGAGCAGTTCTTC
CDR3: CASNNLNYNEQFF

J: TRBJ2-5
V: TRBV20-1
D: -
size: -
DNA: TGCAGTGCTAGAGTCTTTGAGACCCAGTACTTC
CDR3: CSARVFETQYF

J: TRBJ2-1
V: TRBV6-5
D: -
size: -
DNA: TGTGCCAGCAGTCCTGGGGGTAGTAGCTACAATGAGCAGTTCTTC
CDR3: CASSPGGSSYNEQFF

J: TRBJ2-1
V: TRBV7-2
D: -
size: -
DNA: TGTGCCAGCAGCTTAGAAGTGGGAACCTACAATGAGCAGTTCTTC
CDR3: CASSLEVGTYNEQFF

J: TRBJ2-2
V: TRBV7-6
D: -
size: -
DNA: TGTGCCAGCAGCTTAGGGGTAGGGGTCACCGGGGAGCTGTTTTTT
CDR3: CASSLGVGVTGELFF

J: TRBJ1-2
V: TRBV15
D: TRBD1
size: -
DNA: TGTGCCACCAGCCGACCCCAGGGGGATGGCTATGGCTACACCTTC
CDR3: CATSRPQGDGYGYTF

J: TRBJ2-2
V: TRBV19
D: -
size: once
DNA: TGTGCCAGTAGTATAGGGACGCTGAACACCGGGGAGCTGTTTTTT
CDR3: CASSIGTLNTGELFF

J: TRBJ2-1
V: TRBV6-5
D: -
size: -
DNA: TGTGCCAGCAGTTACTTTACAGATCCTAGCGAGCAGTTCTTC
CDR3: CASSYFTDPSEQFF

J: TRBJ2-7
V: TRBV28
D: TRBD2
size: -
DNA: TGTGCCAGCAGGGTAGCGGGAGGTTATACCTACGAGCAGTACTTC
CDR3: CASRVAGGYTYEQYF

J: TRBJ2-7
V: TRBV12-3/TRBV12-4
D: -
size: -
DNA: TGTGCCAGCAGTTTTGAGGGGGACTACGAGCAGTACTTC
CDR3: CASSFEGDYEQYF

J: TRBJ2-7
V: TRBV6-5
D: TRBD1
size: -
DNA: TGTGCCAGCAGCCAGGGGGCCTCCGTCTACGAGCAGTACTTC
CDR3: CASSQGASVYEQYF

J: TRBJ1-1
V: TRBV27
D: TRBD1
size: -
DNA: TGTGCCAGCAGTCTAGCGGGACAGGGAATGAACACTGAAGCTTTCTTT
CDR3: CASSLAGQGMNTEAFF

J: TRBJ2-2
V: TRBV19
D: -
size: -
DNA: TGTGCCAGTAGTCCCAGGAGAGCGAACACCGGGGAGCTGTTTTTT
CDR3: CASSPRRANTGELFF

J: TRBJ1-2
V: TRBV28
D: TRBD1
size: -
DNA: TGTGCCAGCAGGATGACAGGGGGAGGCTATGGCTACACCTTC
CDR3: CASRMTGGGYGYTF

J: TRBJ2-2
V: TRBV28
D: -
size: -
DNA: TGTGCCAGCAGTTTATCGCTTACGAACACCGGGGAGCTGTTTTTT
CDR3: CASSLSLTNTGELFF

J: TRBJ1-5
V: TRBV6-1
D: -
size: -
DNA: TGTGCCAGCAGTGAAGCGCCGGTTAGTAATCAGCCCCAGCATTTT
CDR3: CASSEAPVSNQPQHF

J: TRBJ2-1
V: TRBV7-9
D: TRBD2
size: -
DNA: TGTGCCAGCAGCCCCCAGGTTAGCGGGAGAAGGTACAATGAGCAGTTCTTC
CDR3: CASSPQVSGRRYNEQFF

J: TRBJ2-5
V: TRBV4-2
D: TRBD1
size: -
DNA: TGTGCCAGCAGCCGAACGGACAGGGTCGGGACCCAGTACTTC
CDR3: CASSRTDRVGTQYF

J: TRBJ2-1
V: TRBV5-1
D: TRBD1
size: -
DNA: TGCGCCAGCAAGGGGGCAGGGGGCGTAGCGGACTCCTACAATGAGCAGTTCTTC
CDR3: CASKGAGGVADSYNEQFF

J: TRBJ1-4
V: TRBV15
D: -
size: -
DNA: TGTGCCACCAGCAGAGACGGGACGGGCCAGCGCGAAAAACTGTTTTTT
CDR3: CATSRDGTGQREKLFF

J: TRBJ1-1
V: TRBV7-6
D: TRBD1
size: -
DNA: TGTGCCAGCAGCGAAGGAGTAGGGGGCGTTGGGGATAGGAACACTGAAGCTTTCTTT
CDR3: CASSEGVGGVGDRNTEAFF

J: TRBJ1-5
V: TRBV2
D: TRBD1
size: few
DNA: TGTGCCAGCAGCGTTATGGGACAGGGACTCAATCAGCCCCAGCATTTT
CDR3: CASSVMGQGLNQPQHF

J: TRBJ2-3
V: TRBV7-2
D: -
size: -
DNA: TGTGCCAGCAGCTTACAGGGGCGAAACACAGATACGCAGTATTTT
CDR3: CASSLQGRNTDTQYF

J: TRBJ1-1
V: TRBV19
D: -
size: few
DNA: TGTGCCAGTAAGGGCGAGGTATGGGCTTTCTTT
CDR3: CASKGEVWAFF

J: TRBJ1-4
V: TRBV6-5
D: -
size: -
DNA: TGTGCCAGCAGGGGATGGGGGGGTACTAATGAAAAACTGTTTTTT
CDR3: CASRGWGGTNEKLFF

J: TRBJ2-1
V: TRBV4-2
D: TRBD2
size: once
DNA: TGTGCCAGCAGCGGAGCCGGGACTAGCGGGACACAAGAGCAGTTCTTC
CDR3: CASSGAGTSGTQEQFF

J: TRBJ2-1
V: TRBV12-5
D: TRBD2
size: -
DNA: TGTGCTAGTGCTATCTTAGCGGGAAATCGGAGGTACAATGAGCAGTTCTTC
CDR3: CASAILAGNRRYNEQFF

J: TRBJ2-7
V: TRBV27
D: -
size: -
DNA: TGTGCCAGCAGTTTTGTGCGGCAGCGCTCCTACGAGCAGTACTTC
CDR3: CASSFVRQRSYEQYF

J: TRBJ1-4
V: TRBV28
D: -
size: few
DNA: TGTGCCAGCAGTCCGGGACATGGATCTGAAAAACTGTTTTTT
CDR3: CASSPGHGSEKLFF

J: TRBJ2-3
V: TRBV5-1
D: -
size: -
DNA: TGCGCCAGCAGCTTGGGAAAGGGGCCGGATACGCAGTATTTT
CDR3: CASSLGKGPDTQYF